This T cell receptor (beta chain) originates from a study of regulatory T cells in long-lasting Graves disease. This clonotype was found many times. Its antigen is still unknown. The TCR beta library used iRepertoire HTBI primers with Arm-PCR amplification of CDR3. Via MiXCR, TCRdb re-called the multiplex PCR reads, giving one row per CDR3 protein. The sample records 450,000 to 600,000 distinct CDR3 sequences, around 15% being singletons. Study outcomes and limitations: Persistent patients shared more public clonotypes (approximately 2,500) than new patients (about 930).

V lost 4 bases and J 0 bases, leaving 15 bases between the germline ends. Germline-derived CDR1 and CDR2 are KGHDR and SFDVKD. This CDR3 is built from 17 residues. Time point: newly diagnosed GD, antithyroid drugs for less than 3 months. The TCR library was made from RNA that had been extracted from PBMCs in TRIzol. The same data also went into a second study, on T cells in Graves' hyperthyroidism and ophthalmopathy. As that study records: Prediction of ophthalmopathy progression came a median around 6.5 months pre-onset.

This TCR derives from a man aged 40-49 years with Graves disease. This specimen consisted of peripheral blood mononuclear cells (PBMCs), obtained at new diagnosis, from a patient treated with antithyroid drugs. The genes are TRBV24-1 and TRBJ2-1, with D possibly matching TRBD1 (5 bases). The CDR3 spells CATSDNAMGRSYNEQFF. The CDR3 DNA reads TGTGCCACCAGTGACAACGCGATGGGGCGCTCCTACAATGAGCAGTTCTTC.